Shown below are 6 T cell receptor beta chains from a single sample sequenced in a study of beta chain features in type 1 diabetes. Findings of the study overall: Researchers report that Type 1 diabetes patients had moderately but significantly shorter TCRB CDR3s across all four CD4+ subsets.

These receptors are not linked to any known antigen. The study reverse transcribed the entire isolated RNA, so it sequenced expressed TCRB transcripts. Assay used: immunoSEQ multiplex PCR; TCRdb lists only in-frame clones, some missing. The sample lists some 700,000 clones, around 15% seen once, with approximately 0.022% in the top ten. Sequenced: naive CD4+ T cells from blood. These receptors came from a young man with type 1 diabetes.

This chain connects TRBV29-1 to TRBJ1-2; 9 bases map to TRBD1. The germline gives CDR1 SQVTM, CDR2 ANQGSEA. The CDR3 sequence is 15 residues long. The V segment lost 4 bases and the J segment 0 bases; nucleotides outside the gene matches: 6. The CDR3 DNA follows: TGCAGCGTTGGGACAGGGGCCTCTCCTAACTATGGCTACACCTTC. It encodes CSVGTGASPNYGYTF.

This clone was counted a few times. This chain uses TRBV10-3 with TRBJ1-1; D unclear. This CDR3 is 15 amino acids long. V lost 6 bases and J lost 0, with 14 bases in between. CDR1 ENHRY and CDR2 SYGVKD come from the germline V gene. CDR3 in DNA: TGTGCCATCAGCCCCCAAGACACATTGAACACTGAAGCTTTCTTT. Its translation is CAISPQDTLNTEAFF.

CDR3 DNA: TGTGCCAGCAGTCGGGGGCCCGATCAGCCCCAGCATTTT. Its translation is CASSRGPDQPQHF. This chain joins TRBV6-5 and TRBJ1-5; D is possibly TRBD1 (6 bases). The V gene lost 5 bases and the J gene lost 5 bases, with 10 bases spanning the gap. Per the germline V gene, CDR1 is MNHEY and CDR2 is SVGAGI. The length of the CDR3 is 13 residues.

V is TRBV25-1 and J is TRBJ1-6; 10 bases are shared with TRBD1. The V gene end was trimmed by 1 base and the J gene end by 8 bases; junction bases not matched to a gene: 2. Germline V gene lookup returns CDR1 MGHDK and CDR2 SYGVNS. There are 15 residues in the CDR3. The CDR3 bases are TGTGCCAGCAGTGAATGGGGGACAGGGGATTCACCCCTCCACTTT. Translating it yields CASSEWGTGDSPLHF.

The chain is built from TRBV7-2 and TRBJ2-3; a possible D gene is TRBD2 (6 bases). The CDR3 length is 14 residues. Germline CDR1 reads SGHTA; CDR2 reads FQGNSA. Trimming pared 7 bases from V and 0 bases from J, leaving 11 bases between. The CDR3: CASTWRGSTDTQYF. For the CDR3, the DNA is TGTGCCAGCACATGGAGGGGAAGCACAGATACGCAGTATTTT.

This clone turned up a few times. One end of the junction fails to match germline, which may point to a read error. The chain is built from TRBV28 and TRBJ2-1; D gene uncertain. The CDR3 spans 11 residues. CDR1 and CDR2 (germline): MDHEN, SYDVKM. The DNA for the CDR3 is TGTGCCAGCAGTTTTGACTCCGTATTTGTCTTC. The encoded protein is CASSFDSVFVF.